The 18 T cell receptor beta chains in this list originate from one sample, sequenced in a study of blood T cell repertoires in COVID-19. This table comes from immunoSEQ multiplex PCR, and its TCRdb copy is limited to in-frame clones, with some not included. The sample carries about 220,000 clones, under 90% recorded once. Sequencing used peripheral blood. The receptors here all came from a man aged 25 to 40 with active or convalescent COVID-19.

This rearrangement joins TRBV30 to TRBJ2-3; maybe TRBD2 (6 bases). Germline-derived CDR1 and CDR2 are GTSNPN and SVGIG (reference sequence). The CDR3 is made up of 13 amino acids. The V gene lost 4 bases and the J gene lost 3 bases, with 11 bases spanning the gap. Written as DNA, the CDR3 is TGTGCCTGGACCCGGCGGGGAACAGATACGCAGTATTTT. Translation: CAWTRRGTDTQYF.

The V call is TRBV6-1, the J call TRBJ1-1; D unclear. Germline V gene lookup returns CDR1 MNHNS and CDR2 SASEGT. The CDR3 totals 13 residues. Trimming left V 3 bases short and J 1 base short, with 6 bases between. CDR3 nucleotide sequence: TGTGCCAGCAGTGACGGTAGGAACACTGAAGCTTTCTTT. This sequence encodes CASSDGRNTEAFF.

The rearrangement joins TRBV5-5 to TRBJ2-5; TRBD2 aligns across 9 bases. The CDR3 sequence is 14 residues long. V gave up 4 bases and J gave up 5 bases; unmatched junction bases: 6. Per the germline V gene, CDR1 is SGHKS and CDR2 is YYEKEE (reference sequence). The CDR3 reads CASSVSGRLETQYF. Written as DNA, the CDR3 is TGTGCCAGCAGCGTGAGCGGGAGGTTGGAGACCCAGTACTTC.

CDR3 DNA sequence: TGTGCCAGCAGTTTATTGGGACAGGTACAGTACGAGCAGTACTTC. The encoded protein is CASSLLGQVQYEQYF. V usage is TRBV28 and J usage is TRBJ2-7; 8 bases fit TRBD1. This CDR3 is 15 amino acids long. Unmatched junction bases numbered 6, after V lost 1 base and J lost 4 bases. Germline V gene sequence: CDR1 MDHEN, CDR2 SYDVKM. Full variable domain (outside the CDR3, taken from reference TRBV28 and TRBJ2-7): DVKVTQSSRYLVKRTGEKVFLECVQDMDHENMFWYRQDPGLGLRLIYFSYDVKMKEKGDIPEGYSVSREKKERFSLILESASTNQTSMYLCASSLLGQVQYEQYFGPGTRLTVT.

The chain employs TRBV6-5 and TRBJ1-2, with no clear D. Germline V CDR1 and CDR2: MNHEY, SVGAGI. The CDR3 is 15 residues long. V was shortened by 6 bases and J by 0 bases, with 14 bases between the two germline ends. CDR3 protein: CASRSSFPPNYGYTF. The CDR3 nucleotides are TGTGCCAGCAGATCCTCCTTCCCCCCTAACTATGGCTACACCTTC.

This clone was seen a single time. The chain joins TRBV18 to TRBJ2-1; TRBD2 matches 14 bases. Germline values: CDR1 KGHSH, CDR2 LQKENI. This CDR3 is built from 16 residues. V was clipped by 5 bases and J by 4 bases; unmatched bases: 4. The chain's CDR3 is CASSVGTSGSYNEQFF. CDR3 nucleotide sequence: TGTGCCAGCTCAGTCGGGACTAGCGGGAGTTACAATGAGCAGTTCTTC.

This sequence joins TRBV5-1 and TRBJ1-3; D gene unclear. The CDR3 loop spans 16 amino acids. The V gene's germline CDR1 is SGHRS and CDR2 YFSETQ. The V end was cut by 4 bases, the J end by 3 bases, with 17 bases between. CDR3 in DNA: TGCGCCAGCAGCCATTCTTCCAGTTCCAGTGGAAACACCATATATTTT. This codes for CASSHSSSSSGNTIYF.

This clone occurred once. This sequence joins TRBV6-5 and TRBJ2-5, with a weak D call TRBD2 (6 bases). Germline-derived CDR1 and CDR2 are MNHEY and SVGAGI. The CDR3 is 16 amino acids. Trimming took off 0 bases at V and 1 base at J, with 12 bases between the two ends. CDR3: CASSYSGGLFQETQYF. The CDR3 DNA follows: TGTGCCAGCAGTTACTCTGGGGGACTCTTCCAAGAGACCCAGTACTTC.

The chain links TRBV19 to TRBJ1-5, with 10 bases fitting TRBD1. V shed 6 bases, J shed 4 bases, and the junction held 6 bases outside the gene matches. This CDR3 has 15 residues. Germline assignment: CDR1 LNHDA and CDR2 SQIVND (reference sequence). The CDR3 reads CASRHRTGGNQPQHF. CDR3 DNA: TGTGCCAGTAGACACAGGACAGGGGGTAATCAGCCCCAGCATTTT.

This clone was observed a few times. The rearrangement uses TRBV20-1 and TRBJ2-1, with 7 positions matching TRBD1. Trimming at V came to 3 bases and at J to 4 bases, leaving 12 bases not matched to a gene. Germline assignment: CDR1 DFQATT and CDR2 SNEGSKA (reference sequence). The CDR3 is 16 residues long. In DNA, the CDR3 is TGCAGTGCTAGTACGACCCGACAGGGACCATACAATGAGCAGTTCTTC. Encoded protein: CSASTTRQGPYNEQFF.

This rearrangement joins TRBV16 to TRBJ1-1, with 9 positions matching TRBD1. With 3 bases clipped from V and 5 bases from J, the junction kept 10 bases outside the gene matches. The germline V gene encodes CDR1 KGHSY and CDR2 FQNENV. The CDR3 sequence is 16 residues long. The CDR3 region has the DNA TGTGCCAGCAGCCAGCGATCCGGGACAGGGTTGACTGAAGCTTTCTTT. Amino acids: CASSQRSGTGLTEAFF.

This rearrangement joins TRBV10-2 to TRBJ1-2; D unresolved. Trimming took off 6 bases at V and 4 bases at J, with 12 bases between the two ends. The germline V gene has CDR1 WSHSY and CDR2 SAAADI. CDR3 length: 13 residues. In nucleotides, the CDR3 is TGCGCCAGCAGGGTGTCGGAGACCTATGGCTACACCTTC. This encodes CASRVSETYGYTF.

This clone has only one observation. The chain uses TRBV27 and TRBJ2-7, with 8 bases aligning to TRBD1. V lost 6 bases to trimming and J lost 2 bases; unmatched junction nucleotides: 9. The CDR3 sequence is 15 residues long. Germline-derived CDR1 and CDR2 are MNHEY and SMNVEV (reference sequence). CDR3 bases: TGTGCCAGCAGCCGAACCGGGACAGGAGCCTACGAGCAGTACTTC. Amino acid sequence: CASSRTGTGAYEQYF.

V gene TRBV2 combines with J gene TRBJ2-1, with 8 positions matching TRBD2. The ends lost 6 bases at V and 10 bases at J; junction bases unmatched: 8. CDR1 and CDR2 from the germline V gene are SNHLY and FYNNEI. CDR3 length equals 13 residues. The CDR3 sequence: CASRRTSLGEQFF. Written as DNA, the CDR3 is TGTGCCAGCAGGCGGACTAGCCTAGGGGAGCAGTTCTTC.

The genes are TRBV30 and TRBJ1-4; 8 positions agree with TRBD1. Losses at the gene ends were 8 bases for V and 3 bases for J; bases not matched to a gene: 8. The CDR3 spans 14 residues. Per the germline V gene, CDR1 is GTSNPN and CDR2 is SVGIG (reference sequence). The CDR3 region is CAVQGGDANEKLFF. CDR3 in DNA: TGTGCCGTACAGGGGGGAGACGCTAATGAAAAACTGTTTTTT.

The chain has TRBV28 and TRBJ2-3, with D possibly matching TRBD2 (7 bases). Trimming shortened V by 3 bases and J by 7 bases, and 14 bases separated the two germline ends. CDR3 length: 14 amino acids. Germline CDR1 MDHEN, CDR2 SYDVKM. The CDR3 bases are TGTGCCAGCAGTTTGGGTTCGGGGGGCCATACGCAGTATTTT. It codes for CASSLGSGGHTQYF.

The V gene is TRBV28, the J gene TRBJ1-3, with 9 bases that match TRBD1. The CDR3 has 15 residues. Germline V CDR1 and CDR2: MDHEN, SYDVKM. V lost 5 bases to trimming and J lost 2 bases; unmatched junction nucleotides: 4. The DNA of the CDR3 is TGTGCCAGCAGTCCCCGGACAGGGGCTGGAAACACCATATATTTT. Translation: CASSPRTGAGNTIYF.

This clone was seen a handful of times. This sequence joins TRBV6-5 and TRBJ2-5; 7 bases agree with TRBD2. Trimming removed 7 bases from V and 4 bases from J; junction bases left unmatched: 6. Germline V gene sequence: CDR1 MNHEY, CDR2 SVGAGI. CDR3 length: 13 amino acids. CDR3 residues: CASKREGRETQYF. The CDR3 coding sequence is TGTGCCAGCAAGAGGGAGGGCCGAGAGACCCAGTACTTC.